The 28 T cell receptor beta chains given below trace back to one sample, sequenced in a study of cytomegalovirus exposure and HLA in healthy donors. Use of 60 Vbeta and 13 Jbeta primers characterized the PCR. The data were produced by immunoSEQ multiplex PCR, yet TCRdb's version contains in-frame clones alone and is incomplete. The data hold roughly 120,000 clones, with more than 75% observed a single time. The sequencing input was PBMCs. Every receptor here comes from a woman aged 55-69 years in good health and CMV-seropositive.

The gene calls are TRBV7-9 and TRBJ1-6; 8 nucleotides agree with TRBD1. This CDR3 is 15 amino acids long. Looked up from germline, CDR1 is SEHNR and CDR2 is FQNEAQ (reference sequence). The V gene end was trimmed by 5 bases and the J gene end by 3 bases; junction bases not matched to a gene: 3. The chain's CDR3 is CASSTGQGYNSPLHF. The CDR3 bases are TGTGCCAGCAGCACCGGACAGGGCTATAATTCACCCCTCCACTTT.

The V gene is TRBV4-3, the J gene TRBJ2-5; TRBD2 matches at 15 bases. Germline CDR1 and CDR2: LGHNA and YSLEER. V lost 4 bases, J lost 4 bases, and 1 base stayed unmatched. CDR3 length: 15 residues. The CDR3 DNA reads as TGCGCCAGCAGCCTGGGACTAGCGGGGGGAGAGACCCAGTACTTC. Its protein is CASSLGLAGGETQYF.

V and J are TRBV11-3 and TRBJ2-2; 7 positions match TRBD1. The CDR3 consists of 15 residues. CDR1 and CDR2 (germline): SGHNT, YENEEA. Trimming removed 3 bases from V and 2 bases from J; junction bases left unmatched: 3. As DNA, the CDR3 is TGTGCCAGCAGCTTCCGGGACAGTAACACCGGGGAGCTGTTTTTT. Translating gives CASSFRDSNTGELFF.

The gene calls are TRBV7-6 and TRBJ1-3; D gene unclear. The CDR3 has 15 residues. The germline V gene has CDR1 SGHVS and CDR2 FNYEAQ. Trimming took off 0 bases at V and 2 bases at J, with 8 bases between the two ends. The CDR3 reads CASSLAHPAGNTIYF. Here the CDR3 DNA reads TGTGCCAGCAGCTTAGCCCACCCAGCTGGAAACACCATATATTTT.

This chain joins TRBV7-9 and TRBJ2-2; TRBD1 aligns across 9 bases. The V gene end was trimmed by 5 bases and the J gene end by 6 bases; junction bases not matched to a gene: 16. The CDR3 runs 18 residues. CDR1 is SEHNR, CDR2 FQNEAQ, per germline (reference sequence). The CDR3 DNA reads TGTGCCAGCAGCCCCAGGATGGGGGACAGGGTCTTTTCCGGGGAGCTGTTTTTT. Its translation: CASSPRMGDRVFSGELFF. Full variable domain (missing parts from reference TRBV7-9 and TRBJ2-2): DTGVSQNPRHKITKRGQNVTFRCDPISEHNRLYWYRQTLGQGPEFLTYFQNEAQLEKSRLLSDRFSAERPKGSFSTLEIQRTEQGDSAMYLCASSPRMGDRVFSGELFFGEGSRLTVL.

J is TRBJ1-1 and V is TRBV6-5; 8 positions match TRBD1. The V segment lost 6 bases and the J segment 4 bases; nucleotides outside the gene matches: 10. Germline V gene sequence: CDR1 MNHEY, CDR2 SVGAGI. CDR3 length: 15 residues. In DNA form, the CDR3 reads TGTGCCAGCAGCTTCAAATGGACAGGGTCCACTGAAGCTTTCTTT. It is translated as CASSFKWTGSTEAFF.

This CDR3 reads CSVSSGITDTQYF. CDR3 in DNA: TGCAGCGTCTCTAGCGGGATCACAGATACGCAGTATTTT. The rearrangement links TRBV29-1 to TRBJ2-3; 9 bases match TRBD2. CDR1 is SQVTM, CDR2 ANQGSEA, per germline. There are 13 residues in the CDR3. V lost 6 bases to trimming and J lost 2 bases; unmatched junction nucleotides: 3.

The chain's CDR3 is CASSPNYRPGNEQFF. CDR3 coding DNA: TGTGCCAGCAGCCCAAATTACAGGCCCGGGAATGAGCAGTTCTTC. The genes are TRBV7-3 and TRBJ2-1; a possible D gene is TRBD1 (5 bases). CDR1 SGHTA and CDR2 FQGTGA come from the germline V gene. The ends were cut back, 5 bases at V and 7 bases at J, with 18 bases in the middle. CDR3 length: 15 residues.

In this sample, this clone turned up once. The CDR3 here is CASSYSQDQSYEQYF. The CDR3 DNA sequence: TGTGCCAGCAGTTACTCACAGGACCAAAGCTACGAGCAGTACTTC. The chain has TRBV6-5 and TRBJ2-7; TRBD1 might be the D (5 bases). In germline, CDR1 is MNHEY, CDR2 SVGAGI. The ends were cut back, 0 bases at V and 3 bases at J, with 12 bases in the middle. CDR3 length: 15 residues.

The CDR3 region is CASSLGGDPTDTQYF. The CDR3 region has the DNA TGTGCCAGCAGCTTAGGGGGGGACCCCACAGATACGCAGTATTTT. The chain couples TRBV7-7 to TRBJ2-3; a possible D gene is TRBD2 (6 bases). This CDR3 is 15 amino acids long. V gave up 1 base and J gave up 2 bases, with 10 bases separating them. From germline, CDR1 is SSHAT and CDR2 FNYEAQ (reference sequence).

This clone was picked up a small number of times. The chain joins TRBV5-1 to TRBJ2-3; D perhaps matches TRBD2 (5 bases). The length of the CDR3 is 15 residues. V was pared by 0 bases and J by 0 bases, with 8 bases between. Germline V lookup: CDR1 SGHRS, CDR2 YFSETQ. The CDR3 here is CASSLGTPSTDTQYF. In DNA, the CDR3 is TGCGCCAGCAGCTTGGGGACTCCCAGCACAGATACGCAGTATTTT.

The chain links TRBV7-2 to TRBJ1-1; no firm D call. The CDR3 contains 15 residues. V lost 10 bases, J lost 3 bases, and 21 bases lay in between. Germline CDR1 is SGHTA and CDR2 is FQGNSA. For the CDR3, the DNA is TGTGCCACCCAAGCCCAACGGTCAGAGGACACTGAAGCTTTCTTT. Translating it yields CATQAQRSEDTEAFF.

The chain employs TRBV21-1 and TRBJ1-3; the table's D call, TRBD1, has no DNA check behind it. TRBV21-1 represents a pseudogene. The CDR3 is 17 amino acids. In nucleotides, the CDR3 is TGTGCCAGCAGCAAACGTATAACGGGACAGGGAGGAAACACCATATATTTT. This codes for CASSKRITGQGGNTIYF.

The rearrangement links TRBV9 to TRBJ2-7; 9 bases align to TRBD2. This CDR3 is built from 15 residues. Germline V gene data show CDR1 as SGDLS and CDR2 as YYNGEE. J was trimmed by 5 bases and V by 2 bases; bases with no gene match: 8. The CDR3 DNA reads TGTGCCAGCAGCGTGGGCGGGGGGGCTGTCAACGAGCAGTACTTC. It is translated as CASSVGGGAVNEQYF.

The J gene is TRBJ2-5, the V gene TRBV11-2; possible D gene TRBD2, 6 bases. CDR1 and CDR2 (germline): SGHAT, FQNNGV. This CDR3 has 14 amino acids. V was clipped by 3 bases and J by 7 bases, with 15 bases between them. The CDR3 nucleotides are TGTGCCAGCAGCTTGAGGAGGGAGGAGGGGACCCAGTACTTC. Its translation is CASSLRREEGTQYF.

The chain is built from TRBV28 and TRBJ1-1; weak D call: TRBD1 (6 bases). V lost 8 bases, J lost 3 bases, and 10 bases lay in between. This CDR3 contains 12 residues. CDR1 MDHEN and CDR2 SYDVKM come from the germline V gene. Here the CDR3 reads CASLQGYTEAFF. In DNA, the CDR3 is TGTGCCAGCTTACAGGGATACACTGAAGCTTTCTTT.

This clone showed up many times. The J gene is TRBJ2-5, the V gene TRBV7-2; 9 bases align to TRBD2. The V gene's germline CDR1 is SGHTA and CDR2 FQGNSA. V was pared by 3 bases and J by 3 bases, with 5 bases of the junction left unmatched. This CDR3 region has 15 residues. The CDR3 region has the DNA TGTGCCAGCAGCTTTAGCGGGGGTAAAAAAGAGACCCAGTACTTC. Protein: CASSFSGGKKETQYF.

The chain employs TRBV7-8 and TRBJ2-1; D is possibly TRBD2 (7 bases). Per the germline V gene, CDR1 is SGHVS and CDR2 is FQNEAQ. The CDR3 sequence is 16 residues long. V was cut by 3 bases and J by 7 bases, with 19 bases left in between. The CDR3 region is CASSLPPGEGLNEQFF. The CDR3 nucleotides read TGTGCCAGCAGCTTGCCCCCAGGGGAGGGCCTTAATGAGCAGTTCTTC.

The chain links TRBV7-2 to TRBJ2-7; the match to TRBD1 covers 8 bases. Germline CDR1 is SGHTA and CDR2 is FQGNSA. The CDR3 totals 15 residues. J lost 6 bases, V lost 1 base, and 8 bases had no gene match. The CDR3 coding sequence is TGTGCCAGCAGCTTAGGACCCAGGGGGCAGGGCGAGCAGTACTTC. Translated: CASSLGPRGQGEQYF.

The V call is TRBV7-2, the J call TRBJ2-5; TRBD2 agrees at 10 bases. The CDR3 loop spans 17 amino acids. The V segment lost 3 bases and the J segment 5 bases; nucleotides outside the gene matches: 12. Germline V gene sequence: CDR1 SGHTA, CDR2 FQGNSA. Here the CDR3 DNA reads TGTGCCAGCAGCTTGAGTAATCTAGCGGGAGAACGGGAGACCCAGTACTTC. Encoded protein: CASSLSNLAGERETQYF.

This sequence joins TRBV5-1 and TRBJ2-3; 9 bases fit TRBD2. The CDR3 runs to 16 residues. The germline V gene has CDR1 SGHRS and CDR2 YFSETQ. Trimming removed 4 bases from V and 4 bases from J; junction bases left unmatched: 10. The CDR3 coding sequence is TGCGCCAGCAGCCCCAACCGGGGCGGGGGGGCAGATACGCAGTATTTT. It yields the protein CASSPNRGGGADTQYF.

The V call is TRBV5-1, the J call TRBJ2-5; tentatively, D is TRBD2 (6 bases). V gave up 4 bases and J gave up 2 bases, with 15 bases separating them. CDR1 is SGHRS and CDR2 is YFSETQ in the germline V gene. The CDR3 totals 15 residues. The CDR3 sequence: CASSDMGTQQETQYF. In DNA, the CDR3 is TGCGCCAGCAGCGATATGGGGACTCAGCAAGAGACCCAGTACTTC.

The rearrangement joins TRBV4-2 to TRBJ1-1; D is perhaps TRBD1 (5 bases). Germline V CDR1 and CDR2: LGHNA, YNFKEQ. The CDR3 covers 18 residues. V dropped 1 base and J dropped 3 bases, with 21 bases sitting between them. The CDR3 DNA reads as TGTGCCAGCAGCCAAGGGGGTTATGTTATAGGGGAGGACACTGAAGCTTTCTTT. It specifies CASSQGGYVIGEDTEAFF.

V gene TRBV19 combines with J gene TRBJ2-6; 7 nucleotides match TRBD1. The junction had 4 bases not matched to a gene; V was cut back by 6 bases and J by 2 bases. The CDR3 extends over 15 amino acids. Germline V gives CDR1 LNHDA, CDR2 SQIVND (reference sequence). The CDR3 nucleotides are TGTGCCAGTAGGGACACAGGGGCTGGGGCCAACGTCCTGACTTTC. This gives the protein CASRDTGAGANVLTF.

CDR3 sequence (DNA): TGTGCCAGCAGCCCGGGGAGGGGATCAGGAACTGAAGCTTTCTTT. Translation: CASSPGRGSGTEAFF. The chain has TRBV7-9 and TRBJ1-1, with a possible D match to TRBD1 (5 bases). Trimming left V 5 bases short and J 5 bases short, with 18 bases between. The CDR3 sequence is 15 residues long. The germline V gene encodes CDR1 SEHNR and CDR2 FQNEAQ (reference sequence). The variable domain in full, with the rest retrieved from reference TRBV7-9 and TRBJ1-1, is DTGVSQNPRHKITKRGQNVTFRCDPISEHNRLYWYRQTLGQGPEFLTYFQNEAQLEKSRLLSDRFSAERPKGSFSTLEIQRTEQGDSAMYLCASSPGRGSGTEAFFGQGTRLTVV.

V gene TRBV10-3 combines with J gene TRBJ2-5; 15 bases are a match to TRBD2. The germline CDR1 and CDR2 sequences are ENHRY and SYGVKD. V trimming: 7 bases; J trimming: 1 base; junction bases outside the gene matches: 4. The CDR3 length is 16 residues. The CDR3 loop reads CAITPGLAGGQETQYF. The CDR3 DNA sequence: TGTGCCATCACCCCGGGACTAGCGGGGGGCCAAGAGACCCAGTACTTC.

The rearrangement links TRBV4-2 to TRBJ1-2; perhaps TRBD1 as D (5 bases). This CDR3 contains 16 residues. The germline V gene encodes CDR1 LGHNA and CDR2 YNFKEQ. Deletions cut 10 bases from V and 4 bases from J, with 25 bases between. This CDR3 reads CATSTLDSPNIYGYTF. The CDR3 coding sequence is TGTGCCACCTCAACCTTAGACAGCCCCAACATCTATGGCTACACCTTC.

The chain has TRBV6-1 and TRBJ2-5; TRBD1 agrees at 8 bases. V lost 2 bases to trimming and J lost 2 bases; unmatched junction nucleotides: 4. This CDR3 contains 15 residues. The germline gives CDR1 MNHNS, CDR2 SASEGT. The CDR3 DNA reads as TGTGCCAGCAGTGAAATGGGACAGGCACAAGAGACCCAGTACTTC. This sequence encodes CASSEMGQAQETQYF.